This T cell receptor beta chain was captured by sequencing in a study of CD8 T cells in ankylosing spondylitis. Findings of the study overall: Reports of some motif variants in reactive arthritis synovial fluid and blood predate this one. Reportedly, significant enrichment of disease-linked clones occurred in matched ankylosing spondylitis synovial fluid.

The table lists this clonotype with a count of one. Its antigen is not known. Trimming removed 7 bases from V and 4 bases from J; junction bases left unmatched: 9. CDR3 size: 16 residues. Germline lookup yields CDR1 MNHEY and CDR2 SMNVEV (reference sequence). TCRdb re-called the 5' RACE reads through MiXCR, storing one row per CDR3 protein. This table holds 290,000 or so distinct CDR3 sequences, under 25% found once. This sequence originates from a female donor with ankylosing spondylitis or in good health (not recorded which). The specimen sequenced was blood, either unsorted or a sorted T cell fraction (not recorded which). V and J are TRBV27 and TRBJ2-1; 11 positions agree with TRBD1. CDR3 bases: TGTGCCAGCACCTTAGCCGGGACAGGGGGGTACAATGAGCAGTTCTTC. Protein: CASTLAGTGGYNEQFF.